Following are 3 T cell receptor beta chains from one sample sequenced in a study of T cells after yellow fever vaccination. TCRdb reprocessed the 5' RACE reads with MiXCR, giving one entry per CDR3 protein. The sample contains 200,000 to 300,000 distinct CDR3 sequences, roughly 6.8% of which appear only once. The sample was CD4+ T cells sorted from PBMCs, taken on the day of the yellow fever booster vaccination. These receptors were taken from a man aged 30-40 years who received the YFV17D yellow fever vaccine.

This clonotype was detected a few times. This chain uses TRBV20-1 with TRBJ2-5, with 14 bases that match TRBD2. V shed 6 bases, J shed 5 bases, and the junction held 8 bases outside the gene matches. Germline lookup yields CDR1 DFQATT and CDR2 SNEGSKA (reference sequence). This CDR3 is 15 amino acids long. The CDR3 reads CSATPRLAGGETQYF. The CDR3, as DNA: TGCAGTGCGACTCCTCGACTAGCGGGAGGGGAGACCCAGTACTTC.

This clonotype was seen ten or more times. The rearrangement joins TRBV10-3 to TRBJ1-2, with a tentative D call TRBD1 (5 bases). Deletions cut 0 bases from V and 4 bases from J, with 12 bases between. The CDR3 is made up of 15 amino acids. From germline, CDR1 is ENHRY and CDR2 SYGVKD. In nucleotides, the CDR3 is TGTGCCATCAGTGAGTCGTCGGGACGTAGCTATGGCTACACCTTC. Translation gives CAISESSGRSYGYTF.

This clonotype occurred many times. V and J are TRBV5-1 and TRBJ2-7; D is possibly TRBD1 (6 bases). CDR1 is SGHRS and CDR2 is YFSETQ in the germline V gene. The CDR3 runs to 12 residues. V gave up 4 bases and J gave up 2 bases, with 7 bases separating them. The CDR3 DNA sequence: TGCGCCAGCAGCGGACAGACCTACGAGCAGTACTTC. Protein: CASSGQTYEQYF.